The 26 T cell receptor beta chains given below trace back to one sample, sequenced in a study of OX40 agonist ivuxolimab in advanced cancers. TCRdb's table, derived via immunoSEQ multiplex PCR, lists solely in-frame clones and lacks some. The profile shows tens of thousands of clones, around 85% of them singletons. The specimen was CD4+ or CD8+ T cells sorted from blood, collected in a trial of the OX40 agonist ivuxolimab. The receptors derive from an adult with an advanced solid tumor such as melanoma, head and neck, liver or kidney cancer.

The chain carries TRBV5-1 and TRBJ1-6; possibly TRBD1 for D (6 bases). The V gene lost 7 bases and the J gene lost 7 bases, with 15 bases spanning the gap. Looked up from germline, CDR1 is SGHRS and CDR2 is YFSETQ. This CDR3 spans 14 amino acids. For the CDR3, the DNA is TGCGCCAGCCGGACAGATCAGAGCAATTCACCCCTCCACTTT. This codes for CASRTDQSNSPLHF.

V usage is TRBV11-2 and J usage is TRBJ1-2; 12 nucleotides align to TRBD1. The J segment lost 0 bases and the V segment lost 6 bases, leaving 5 bases of the junction unmatched. CDR3 length: 16 residues. The V gene's germline CDR1 is SGHAT and CDR2 FQNNGV. CDR3 sequence reads: CASRSGTGGPNYGYTF. DNA for the CDR3: TGTGCCAGCAGATCCGGGACAGGGGGCCCTAACTATGGCTACACCTTC. Using reference TRBV11-2 and TRBJ1-2 for the parts outside the CDR3, the full variable domain is EAGVAQSPRYKIIEKRQSVAFWCNPISGHATLYWYQQILGQGPKLLIQFQNNGVVDDSQLPKDRFSAERLKGVDSTLKIQPAKLEDSAVYLCASRSGTGGPNYGYTFGSGTRLTVV.

The gene calls are TRBV7-5 and TRBJ1-1. TRBV7-5 is a pseudogene locus. This CDR3 is 20 amino acids long. The CDR3 nucleotides read TGTGTCAGAAGCTTAGCGAAGTATTGCAGTCGATCACAGTCGGGTTATGAAGCTTTCTTT. Its translation is CVRSLAKYCSRSQSGYEAFF.

The V gene is TRBV19, the J gene TRBJ2-6, with D maybe TRBD1 (5 bases). V dropped 1 base and J dropped 0 bases, with 13 bases sitting between them. This CDR3 has 18 amino acids. The germline V gene has CDR1 LNHDA and CDR2 SQIVND (reference sequence). The CDR3 nucleotides are TGTGCCAGTAGTATAGCAGGGTACAGCCTCTCTGGGGCCAACGTCCTGACTTTC. Translated, it gives CASSIAGYSLSGANVLTF.

The CDR3: CASSQVDGGAYQETQYF. CDR3 DNA: TGTGCCAGCAGCCAAGTCGATGGGGGAGCGTACCAAGAGACCCAGTACTTC. The chain recombines TRBV4-2 with TRBJ2-5; D may be TRBD1 or TRBD2 (5 bases each). CDR1 and CDR2 (germline): LGHNA, YNFKEQ. The V end lost 1 base, the J end lost 0 bases, and 15 bases lay between the germline ends. This CDR3 contains 17 residues.

J is TRBJ1-4 and V is TRBV6-6; no definite D call. Germline values: CDR1 MNHNY, CDR2 SVGAGI (reference sequence). Trimming stripped 7 bases from V and 8 bases from J, with 20 bases between. This CDR3 contains 15 residues. The CDR3 DNA is TGTGCCAGCACCGAACCTCATTTAGGCGACGAAAAACTGTTTTTT. Translation gives CASTEPHLGDEKLFF.

V gene TRBV7-9 combines with J gene TRBJ1-5, with D tentatively TRBD1 (6 bases). Per the germline V gene, CDR1 is SEHNR and CDR2 is FQNEAQ (reference sequence). There are 14 residues in the CDR3. Trimming shortened V by 3 bases and J by 9 bases, and 15 bases separated the two germline ends. This CDR3 is CASSFEGGTGPQHF. The CDR3 DNA reads as TGTGCCAGCAGCTTCGAAGGGGGGACGGGGCCCCAGCATTTT.

In the case of this clone: One end of the junction fails to match germline, which may point to a read error. The rearrangement links TRBV7-7 to TRBJ2-7; 11 bases are shared with TRBD1. Germline assignment: CDR1 SSHAT and CDR2 FNYEAQ (reference sequence). The CDR3 sequence is 14 residues long. The CDR3 nucleotides are TGTGCTAGCAGCCCCGGGACAGGGGGCTACGAGCAGTACTTC. It specifies CASSPGTGGYEQYF.

The rearrangement joins TRBV2 to TRBJ2-2; 11 bases are shared with TRBD2. The germline V gene has CDR1 SNHLY and CDR2 FYNNEI. CDR3 length: 15 amino acids. V trimming: 7 bases; J trimming: 4 bases; junction bases outside the gene matches: 5. CDR3 DNA sequence: TGTGCCAGCAAAAGACTAGCGGGATCCACCGGGGAGCTGTTTTTT. Its translation is CASKRLAGSTGELFF.

The CDR3 is CASSEDGYEQYF. CDR3 DNA: TGTGCCAGCAGTGAAGATGGGTACGAGCAGTACTTC. The rearrangement joins TRBV2 to TRBJ2-7; D is undetermined. This CDR3 comprises 12 residues. Germline loops: CDR1 SNHLY, CDR2 FYNNEI. V was pared by 1 base and J by 4 bases, with 5 bases between.

This clone has a single count. This chain joins TRBV30 and TRBJ1-3; the match to TRBD1 covers 8 bases. The V gene end was trimmed by 2 bases and the J gene end by 0 bases; junction bases not matched to a gene: 3. CDR1 and CDR2 (germline): GTSNPN, SVGIG (reference sequence). There are 15 residues in the CDR3. The CDR3: CAWSRTGNSGNTIYF. The CDR3 DNA reads TGTGCCTGGAGTAGGACAGGGAACTCTGGAAACACCATATATTTT.

V gene TRBV5-4 combines with J gene TRBJ1-3; no firm D call. Trimming shortened V by 3 bases and J by 0 bases, and 13 bases separated the two germline ends. The CDR3 covers 16 residues. Germline-derived CDR1 and CDR2 are SGHNT and YYREEE (reference sequence). The CDR3 DNA follows: TGTGCCAGCAGCTCGGAGGGCCTTCGCTCTGGAAACACCATATATTTT. This gives the protein CASSSEGLRSGNTIYF.

The V call is TRBV5-4, the J call TRBJ2-2, with TRBD1 as a possible D gene (5 bases). The CDR3 loop spans 15 amino acids. Trimming removed 0 bases at V and 6 bases at J, with 12 bases between. Germline V lookup: CDR1 SGHNT, CDR2 YYREEE (reference sequence). This chain's CDR3 is CASSLVQGRPGELFF. The CDR3 nucleotides are TGTGCCAGCAGCTTGGTGCAGGGAAGACCCGGGGAGCTGTTTTTT.

This rearrangement joins TRBV6-1 to TRBJ1-2, with 10 bases lining up with TRBD1. V was pared by 0 bases and J by 4 bases, with 2 bases of the junction left unmatched. The CDR3 totals 15 residues. Per germline, CDR1 MNHNS and CDR2 SASEGT. CDR3 bases: TGTGCCAGCAGTGAAGCGCGACAGGGGGCCTATGGCTACACCTTC. The encoded protein is CASSEARQGAYGYTF.

The chain links TRBV7-9 to TRBJ2-5; 9 bases align to TRBD2. CDR3 size: 15 residues. CDR1 is SEHNR, CDR2 FQNEAQ, per germline (reference sequence). The V gene end was trimmed by 3 bases and the J gene end by 2 bases; junction bases not matched to a gene: 4. For the CDR3, the DNA is TGTGCCAGCAGCTTTTGGACTAGCGCGCAAGAGACCCAGTACTTC. This gives the protein CASSFWTSAQETQYF. Together with reference TRBV7-9 and TRBJ2-5, the CDR3 gives the full variable domain: DTGVSQNPRHKITKRGQNVTFRCDPISEHNRLYWYRQTLGQGPEFLTYFQNEAQLEKSRLLSDRFSAERPKGSFSTLEIQRTEQGDSAMYLCASSFWTSAQETQYFGPGTRLLVL.

V is TRBV5-4 and J is TRBJ2-1; D unresolved. Germline values: CDR1 SGHNT, CDR2 YYREEE (reference sequence). The V end lost 3 bases, the J end lost 0 bases, and 10 bases lay between the germline ends. The CDR3 runs 15 residues. CDR3 nucleotides: TGTGCCAGCAGCTCTAGATCTAGCTCCTACAATGAGCAGTTCTTC. Translation gives CASSSRSSSYNEQFF.

V is TRBV30 and J is TRBJ1-1; perhaps TRBD1 as D (5 bases). The V gene lost 4 bases and the J gene lost 0 bases, with 9 bases spanning the gap. CDR1 GTSNPN and CDR2 SVGIG come from the germline V gene (reference sequence). This CDR3 is 13 amino acids long. CDR3 amino acids: CAWKGTVNTEAFF. The CDR3 region has the DNA TGTGCCTGGAAGGGGACGGTGAACACTGAAGCTTTCTTT.

This clone was picked up one time. The V and J genes are TRBV12-2 and TRBJ2-7. TRBV12-2 is marked as a pseudogene. This CDR3 has 15 amino acids. CDR3 sequence (DNA): TGTGCAAGTCGCTTATCCTATAGACCCTCCTACGAGCAGTACTTC. It yields the protein CASRLSYRPSYEQYF.

The chain has TRBV13 and TRBJ2-3; D tentatively fits TRBD1 or TRBD2 (5 bases each). V was cut by 6 bases and J by 2 bases, with 12 bases left in between. CDR3 length equals 14 residues. Germline V CDR1 and CDR2: PRHDT, FYEKMQ (reference sequence). The chain's CDR3 is CASSVRGLTDTQYF. The CDR3 DNA reads as TGTGCCAGCAGTGTCCGGGGCCTCACAGATACGCAGTATTTT. Supplemented by reference TRBV13 and TRBJ2-3, the full variable domain reads AAGVIQSPRHLIKEKRETATLKCYPIPRHDTVYWYQQGPGQDPQFLISFYEKMQSDKGSIPDRFSAQQFSDYHSELNMSSLELGDSALYFCASSVRGLTDTQYFGPGTRLTVL.

This chain links TRBV29-1 with TRBJ2-7; 12 bases fit TRBD1. Trimming cost V 4 bases and J 6 bases; bases outside gene matches: 7. Germline CDR1 reads SQVTM; CDR2 reads ANQGSEA. The CDR3 has 14 amino acids. The CDR3 coding sequence is TGCAGCGTTGCCCCGGGACAGGGGGCAATCGAGCAGTACTTC. Amino acids: CSVAPGQGAIEQYF.

CDR3 DNA sequence: TGTGCCAGCAGCTTCGGACTGATTTCGGACGAGCAGTACTTC. It is translated as CASSFGLISDEQYF. The V call is TRBV11-2, the J call TRBJ2-7; D may be TRBD2 (5 bases). Trimming pared 3 bases from V and 5 bases from J, leaving 14 bases between. This CDR3 is 14 amino acids long. The germline CDR1 and CDR2 sequences are SGHAT and FQNNGV.

The DNA for the CDR3 is TGTGCCAGCTCACCACCGGGGGCTGTTGGCTACACCTTC. This gives the protein CASSPPGAVGYTF. The chain joins TRBV18 to TRBJ1-2; D might be TRBD1 (6 bases). The length of the CDR3 is 13 residues. Germline CDR1 reads KGHSH; CDR2 reads LQKENI. The germline V and J ends were trimmed by 0 bases and 7 bases, with 9 bases remaining between them.

V and J are TRBV7-2 and TRBJ2-2, with 9 bases lining up with TRBD1. This CDR3 is 14 amino acids long. Germline V lookup: CDR1 SGHTA, CDR2 FQGNSA. The V gene end was trimmed by 5 bases and the J gene end by 6 bases; junction bases not matched to a gene: 4. The CDR3 DNA is TGTGCCAGCAGCCGGGACAGGGCGGCCGGGGAGCTGTTTTTT. As protein: CASSRDRAAGELFF. The variable domain in full, with the rest retrieved from reference TRBV7-2 and TRBJ2-2, is GAGVSQSPSNKVTEKGKDVELRCDPISGHTALYWYRQSLGQGLEFLIYFQGNSAPDKSGLPSDRFSAERTGGSVSTLTIQRTQQEDSAVYLCASSRDRAAGELFFGEGSRLTVL.

This clone showed up just a few times. The chain combines TRBV4-1 with TRBJ2-3, with D possibly being TRBD2 (6 bases). The CDR3 has 16 residues. CDR1 MGHRA and CDR2 YSYEKL come from the germline V gene. V was cut by 8 bases and J by 6 bases, with 24 bases left in between. The CDR3, as DNA: TGCGCCAGCCGAGGGAATAGCGGTAGATTACGGGATACGCAGTATTTT. Translation gives CASRGNSGRLRDTQYF.

The chain links TRBV6-5 to TRBJ1-6; no clear D. Trimming took 0 bases from V and 10 from J, leaving 4 bases between them. Germline V CDR1 and CDR2: MNHEY, SVGAGI. The CDR3 totals 12 residues. CDR3 loop: CASSYSGSPLHF. CDR3 in DNA: TGTGCCAGCAGTTACTCGGGCTCACCCCTCCACTTT.

This chain joins TRBV27 and TRBJ2-7; a weak D match, TRBD2 (7 bases). Germline CDR1 reads MNHEY; CDR2 reads SMNVEV (reference sequence). V dropped 7 bases and J dropped 4 bases, with 20 bases sitting between them. The CDR3 is 15 residues long. The CDR3, as DNA: TGTGCCAGCAACCCCCCGCGGGGGCGCAGATACGAGCAGTACTTC. The encoded protein is CASNPPRGRRYEQYF.